The present entry profiles one T cell receptor (beta chain) with its context. Its antigen is undetermined. One junction end does not reproduce the germline sequence, and a read error may be involved. Researchers prepared the TCRbeta library using unique molecular identifiers, the study reports. One entry per CDR3 protein, called by TCRdb with MiXCR from the PCR reads. The sample has about 460,000 distinct CDR3 sequences; 8% to 11% are singletons. These data come from a study of T-cell reconstitution after alpha-beta-depleted transplantation in children. Findings and limits, study-wide: There were some patients whose high TCRbeta diversity at day 60 came from surviving recipient T cells and thymic progenitors. Alpha-beta T cells present about two months after transplant were reported to originate from several hundred expanded graft clones. Most T-cell counts and diversity one year after the transplant came from T cells that were newly produced.

CDR1 and CDR2 (germline): DFQATT, SNEGSKA (reference sequence). The CDR3 loop spans 12 amino acids. This specimen consisted of PBMCs, obtained before TCRalphabeta/CD19-depleted stem cell transplant. The chain is built from TRBV20-1 and TRBJ2-5; the D is unclear. The sequence was obtained from a child under 10 years old with inherited bone marrow failure, due to receive a stem cell transplant. The CDR3 sequence is CGARDQAETQYF. The CDR3 nucleotides read TGCGGTGCTAGAGATCAAGCGGAGACCCAGTACTTC.